These 4 T cell receptor beta chains were all obtained from the same sample, sequenced in a study of T cells in Graves' hyperthyroidism and ophthalmopathy. From RNA transcripts, TCR beta CDR3 regions were amplified. The TCR CDR3 first-round RT-PCR relied on the HTBI primer set. TCRdb reprocessed the multiplex PCR reads via MiXCR and lists one record per CDR3 protein. The sample has roughly 330,000 distinct CDR3 sequences; roughly 17% are singletons. The sample consisted of blood. These receptors were taken from a young man with Graves' hyperthyroidism.

This clonotype was observed many times. The rearrangement links TRBV30 to TRBJ1-1, with no clear D. Germline CDR1 reads GTSNPN; CDR2 reads SVGIG (reference sequence). This CDR3 has 18 amino acids. Trimming took 0 bases from V and 0 from J, leaving 20 bases between them. The CDR3 coding sequence is TGTGCCTGGAGTGTACAAGGTATCCAGGCGACCATGAACACTGAAGCTTTCTTT. Translated, it gives CAWSVQGIQATMNTEAFF.

This clonotype occurred a few times. The chain combines TRBV6-1 with TRBJ1-2, with D tentatively TRBD1 (5 bases). V lost 1 base, J lost 5 bases, and 20 bases lay in between. The CDR3 totals 17 residues. Germline V gene lookup returns CDR1 MNHNS and CDR2 SASEGT. The CDR3 sequence: CASSEGNRRGRGYGYTF. As DNA, the CDR3 is TGTGCCAGCAGTGAAGGGAATCGGAGGGGCCGAGGGTATGGCTACACCTTC.

This clonotype was recorded many times. The chain has TRBV4-1 and TRBJ2-1; tentatively, D is TRBD1 (6 bases). V lost 4 bases to trimming and J lost 4 bases, with 14 bases between them. The CDR3 sequence is 15 residues long. Germline V lookup: CDR1 MGHRA, CDR2 YSYEKL. CDR3 nucleotide sequence: TGCGCCAGCAGCCTGGGGGCCACCTCGTACAATGAGCAGTTCTTC. Translated: CASSLGATSYNEQFF.

The chain recombines TRBV28 with TRBJ1-2; 8 nucleotides line up with TRBD1. J lost 4 bases, V lost 5 bases, and 9 bases had no gene match. CDR1 is MDHEN and CDR2 is SYDVKM in the germline V gene. CDR3 length: 15 residues. In DNA form, the CDR3 reads TGTGCCAGCAGTGAGGTCAGGGGGCTAATCTATGGCTACACCTTC. Translation: CASSEVRGLIYGYTF.